The rows below give T cell receptor beta chains drawn from one sample of a study of T-cell memory formation after mild COVID-19. One entry per CDR3 protein results from TCRdb running MiXCR on the 5' RACE reads. The sample holds a few hundred thousand distinct CDR3 sequences, 15% to 20% seen once. The sequenced sample consisted of PBMCs or a T cell subset sorted from them (not recorded which). Receptors originate from a man younger than 35 who had mild COVID-19 (a few samples of this study predate the infection). Cell type and time point are not known. Both conserved end residues are part of each CDR3. The order of the fields is D gene, V gene, J gene, clone size, CDR3 length, CDR3 protein, CDR3 DNA. A D gene is named only where the DNA matches it firmly. Some rows mark clone size as missing; the rest say once, few, many or name a class of expanded clone.

D gene: TRBD1
V gene: TRBV12-3/TRBV12-4
J gene: TRBJ1-4
clone size: few
CDR3 length: 15
CDR3 protein: CASSFRQGLNEKLFF
CDR3 DNA: TGTGCCAGCAGTTTTCGACAGGGACTAAATGAAAAACTGTTTTTT

D gene: NA
V gene: TRBV25-1
J gene: TRBJ2-5
clone size: few
CDR3 length: 13
CDR3 protein: CASRREGVETQYF
CDR3 DNA: TGTGCCAGCAGAAGGGAAGGGGTAGAGACCCAGTACTTC

D gene: TRBD2
V gene: TRBV19
J gene: TRBJ2-2
clone size: NA
CDR3 length: 16
CDR3 protein: CASSLPTSGNTGELFF
CDR3 DNA: TGTGCCAGTAGTCTGCCGACTAGCGGGAACACCGGGGAGCTGTTTTTT

D gene: TRBD2
V gene: TRBV2
J gene: TRBJ2-5
clone size: few
CDR3 length: 14
CDR3 protein: CAGEVAGWKETQYF
CDR3 DNA: TGTGCCGGGGAGGTAGCGGGGTGGAAGGAGACCCAGTACTTC

D gene: NA
V gene: TRBV7-2
J gene: TRBJ2-5
clone size: few
CDR3 length: 12
CDR3 protein: CAIGSYQETQYF
CDR3 DNA: TGTGCCATTGGTAGTTACCAAGAGACCCAGTACTTC

D gene: NA
V gene: TRBV9
J gene: TRBJ1-3
clone size: few
CDR3 length: 18
CDR3 protein: CASSPRGMTLIAGNTIYF
CDR3 DNA: TGTGCCAGCAGCCCACGCGGGATGACACTAATCGCTGGAAACACCATATATTTT

D gene: TRBD2
V gene: TRBV9
J gene: TRBJ2-4
clone size: NA
CDR3 length: 16
CDR3 protein: CASSVAPSGGGDIQYF
CDR3 DNA: TGTGCCAGCAGCGTAGCTCCTAGCGGTGGGGGAGACATTCAGTACTTC

D gene: TRBD1
V gene: TRBV7-9
J gene: TRBJ1-2
clone size: NA
CDR3 length: 12
CDR3 protein: CASRGQGASYTF
CDR3 DNA: TGTGCCAGCAGAGGACAGGGGGCGAGCTACACCTTC

D gene: NA
V gene: TRBV12-3/TRBV12-4
J gene: TRBJ1-5
clone size: few
CDR3 length: 15
CDR3 protein: CASSLRFYSNQPQHF
CDR3 DNA: TGTGCCAGCAGTTTAAGGTTTTATAGCAATCAGCCCCAGCATTTT

D gene: NA
V gene: TRBV27
J gene: TRBJ2-1
clone size: NA
CDR3 length: 14
CDR3 protein: CASSLFGSYNEQFF
CDR3 DNA: TGTGCCAGCAGTTTATTTGGTTCCTACAATGAGCAGTTCTTC

D gene: NA
V gene: TRBV5-1
J gene: TRBJ1-2
clone size: NA
CDR3 length: 12
CDR3 protein: CASSLESDGYTF
CDR3 DNA: TGCGCCAGCAGCTTGGAGTCCGATGGCTACACCTTC

D gene: NA
V gene: TRBV19
J gene: TRBJ1-2
clone size: NA
CDR3 length: 14
CDR3 protein: CASSPGTFLDGYTF
CDR3 DNA: TGTGCCAGTAGTCCTGGGACCTTTTTGGATGGCTACACCTTC

D gene: NA
V gene: TRBV7-3
J gene: TRBJ2-7
clone size: few
CDR3 length: 13
CDR3 protein: CASSLESREEQYF
CDR3 DNA: TGTGCCAGCAGCTTAGAGAGTCGGGAGGAGCAGTACTTC

D gene: NA
V gene: TRBV5-1
J gene: TRBJ2-3
clone size: many
CDR3 length: 14
CDR3 protein: CAVGGGERTDTQYF
CDR3 DNA: TGCGCCGTAGGTGGCGGGGAGAGAACAGATACGCAGTATTTT

D gene: TRBD1
V gene: TRBV6-2/TRBV6-3
J gene: TRBJ2-3
clone size: NA
CDR3 length: 16
CDR3 protein: CASSWGQGGSSDTQYF
CDR3 DNA: TGTGCCAGCAGTTGGGGACAGGGCGGTTCGTCAGATACGCAGTATTTT

D gene: TRBD1
V gene: TRBV12-3/TRBV12-4
J gene: TRBJ1-1
clone size: few
CDR3 length: 13
CDR3 protein: CASSLSPGQGAFF
CDR3 DNA: TGTGCCAGCAGCTTGAGCCCGGGACAGGGGGCTTTCTTT

D gene: NA
V gene: TRBV12-3/TRBV12-4
J gene: TRBJ1-6
clone size: NA
CDR3 length: 19
CDR3 protein: CASSLGSGTRRSYNSPLHF
CDR3 DNA: TGTGCCAGCAGTTTAGGCTCCGGGACAAGGAGATCTTATAATTCACCCCTCCACTTT

D gene: NA
V gene: TRBV12-3/TRBV12-4
J gene: TRBJ1-5
clone size: few
CDR3 length: 13
CDR3 protein: CASTPYSNQPQHF
CDR3 DNA: TGTGCCAGTACACCTTATAGCAATCAGCCCCAGCATTTT

D gene: TRBD1
V gene: TRBV7-8
J gene: TRBJ1-3
clone size: NA
CDR3 length: 15
CDR3 protein: CASSRDRVSGNTIYF
CDR3 DNA: TGTGCCAGCAGCCGGGACAGGGTCTCTGGAAACACCATATATTTT

D gene: NA
V gene: TRBV6-5
J gene: TRBJ1-6
clone size: NA
CDR3 length: 13
CDR3 protein: CASFGTYNSPLHF
CDR3 DNA: TGTGCCAGCTTCGGTACCTATAATTCACCCCTCCACTTT

D gene: TRBD1
V gene: TRBV5-5
J gene: TRBJ2-5
clone size: NA
CDR3 length: 15
CDR3 protein: CASSSWTGFQETQYF
CDR3 DNA: TGTGCCAGCAGCTCCTGGACAGGCTTCCAAGAGACCCAGTACTTC

D gene: TRBD2
V gene: TRBV7-2
J gene: TRBJ2-3
clone size: few
CDR3 length: 18
CDR3 protein: CASSSSKSSGGSTDTQYF
CDR3 DNA: TGTGCCAGCAGCTCATCCAAGTCTAGCGGGGGTAGCACAGATACGCAGTATTTT

D gene: NA
V gene: TRBV5-1
J gene: TRBJ2-2
clone size: NA
CDR3 length: 16
CDR3 protein: CASSLVGTGFTGELFF
CDR3 DNA: TGCGCCAGCAGCTTGGTTGGAACAGGGTTCACCGGGGAGCTGTTTTTT

D gene: TRBD1
V gene: TRBV4-1
J gene: TRBJ1-5
clone size: few
CDR3 length: 16
CDR3 protein: CASSRRTGASNQPQHF
CDR3 DNA: TGCGCCAGCAGCCGAAGGACAGGGGCGAGCAATCAGCCCCAGCATTTT

D gene: NA
V gene: TRBV12-3/TRBV12-4
J gene: TRBJ1-6
clone size: NA
CDR3 length: 15
CDR3 protein: CASTTGSRGTGPLHF
CDR3 DNA: TGTGCCAGCACCACCGGAAGTCGGGGCACCGGACCCCTCCACTTT

D gene: NA
V gene: TRBV29-1
J gene: TRBJ2-7
clone size: NA
CDR3 length: 14
CDR3 protein: CSVFSDASSYEQYF
CDR3 DNA: TGCAGCGTCTTCTCGGACGCGAGCTCCTACGAGCAGTACTTC

D gene: TRBD2
V gene: TRBV12-3/TRBV12-4
J gene: TRBJ2-5
clone size: many
CDR3 length: 15
CDR3 protein: CASSPLAGGLGTQYF
CDR3 DNA: TGTGCCAGCAGTCCCTTGGCGGGGGGGTTGGGGACCCAGTACTTC

D gene: TRBD1
V gene: TRBV7-9
J gene: TRBJ2-7
clone size: NA
CDR3 length: 14
CDR3 protein: CASSSSTGGYEQYF
CDR3 DNA: TGTGCCAGCAGCTCATCGACAGGGGGCTACGAGCAGTACTTC

D gene: NA
V gene: TRBV3-1
J gene: TRBJ1-1
clone size: few
CDR3 length: 15
CDR3 protein: CASSQEADGDTEAFF
CDR3 DNA: TGTGCCAGCAGCCAAGAAGCTGATGGCGACACTGAAGCTTTCTTT

D gene: NA
V gene: TRBV9
J gene: TRBJ2-3
clone size: NA
CDR3 length: 16
CDR3 protein: CASSGPRAGNADTQYF
CDR3 DNA: TGTGCCAGCAGCGGTCCCCGTGCGGGGAACGCAGATACGCAGTATTTT

D gene: TRBD2
V gene: TRBV9
J gene: TRBJ2-1
clone size: few
CDR3 length: 15
CDR3 protein: CASSVVPAGHNEQFF
CDR3 DNA: TGTGCCAGCAGCGTAGTACCAGCGGGGCACAATGAGCAGTTCTTC

D gene: TRBD2
V gene: TRBV27
J gene: TRBJ2-7
clone size: few
CDR3 length: 18
CDR3 protein: CASSFLGLAGRSSYEQYF
CDR3 DNA: TGTGCCAGCAGTTTTTTGGGACTAGCGGGGAGAAGCTCCTACGAGCAGTACTTC

D gene: NA
V gene: TRBV4-3
J gene: TRBJ2-4
clone size: NA
CDR3 length: 15
CDR3 protein: CASSQDGDRTNIQYF
CDR3 DNA: TGCGCCAGCAGCCAAGATGGAGACAGGACTAACATTCAGTACTTC

D gene: NA
V gene: TRBV29-1
J gene: TRBJ2-1
clone size: NA
CDR3 length: 16
CDR3 protein: CSVEGTGRSSYNEQFF
CDR3 DNA: TGCAGCGTTGAAGGGACGGGCCGCAGCTCCTACAATGAGCAGTTCTTC

D gene: TRBD1
V gene: TRBV30
J gene: TRBJ2-7
clone size: NA
CDR3 length: 11
CDR3 protein: CAWWDRGGQYF
CDR3 DNA: TGTGCCTGGTGGGACAGGGGTGGGCAGTACTTC

D gene: NA
V gene: TRBV18
J gene: TRBJ1-2
clone size: NA
CDR3 length: 13
CDR3 protein: CASSDSSNYGYTF
CDR3 DNA: TGTGCCAGCTCCGACAGTTCCAACTATGGCTACACCTTC

D gene: TRBD1
V gene: TRBV6-6
J gene: TRBJ1-2
clone size: NA
CDR3 length: 14
CDR3 protein: CASSSGQDAYGYTF
CDR3 DNA: TGTGCCAGCAGTTCCGGACAGGATGCCTATGGCTACACCTTC

D gene: TRBD2
V gene: TRBV6-6
J gene: TRBJ2-1
clone size: NA
CDR3 length: 14
CDR3 protein: CATSTGTSGGRAVF
CDR3 DNA: TGTGCCACGTCAACCGGGACTAGCGGGGGGCGCGCGGTCTTC

D gene: NA
V gene: TRBV24-1
J gene: TRBJ1-2
clone size: few
CDR3 length: 14
CDR3 protein: CATSDLAGIYGYTF
CDR3 DNA: TGTGCCACCAGTGATTTGGCAGGGATCTATGGCTACACCTTC

D gene: TRBD1
V gene: TRBV7-2
J gene: TRBJ2-7
clone size: many
CDR3 length: 13
CDR3 protein: CASSPGTDYEQYF
CDR3 DNA: TGTGCCAGCAGCCCGGGGACAGATTACGAGCAGTACTTC

D gene: TRBD1
V gene: TRBV7-9
J gene: TRBJ1-4
clone size: few
CDR3 length: 14
CDR3 protein: CASSMTGIDEKLFF
CDR3 DNA: TGTGCCAGCAGCATGACAGGGATCGATGAAAAACTGTTTTTT

D gene: NA
V gene: TRBV25-1
J gene: TRBJ2-3
clone size: NA
CDR3 length: 13
CDR3 protein: CAAKGGFADTQYF
CDR3 DNA: TGTGCCGCCAAGGGGGGGTTTGCAGATACGCAGTATTTT

D gene: NA
V gene: TRBV18
J gene: TRBJ2-3
clone size: many
CDR3 length: 12
CDR3 protein: CASSPGVDTQYF
CDR3 DNA: TGTGCCAGCTCACCGGGAGTAGATACGCAGTATTTT

D gene: NA
V gene: TRBV27
J gene: TRBJ1-1
clone size: few
CDR3 length: 18
CDR3 protein: CASSYRTDPLGLHTEAFF
CDR3 DNA: TGTGCCAGCAGTTACCGGACAGACCCGCTAGGCCTGCACACTGAAGCTTTCTTT

D gene: NA
V gene: TRBV6-5
J gene: TRBJ2-3
clone size: NA
CDR3 length: 16
CDR3 protein: CASSYSGLSVTDTQYF
CDR3 DNA: TGTGCCAGCAGTTACTCGGGACTGTCTGTCACAGATACGCAGTATTTT

D gene: NA
V gene: TRBV11-2
J gene: TRBJ2-1
clone size: NA
CDR3 length: 11
CDR3 protein: CASSLDYEQFF
CDR3 DNA: TGTGCCAGCAGCTTAGACTACGAGCAGTTCTTC

D gene: NA
V gene: TRBV19
J gene: TRBJ2-1
clone size: few
CDR3 length: 15
CDR3 protein: CASSIAGWKNNEQFF
CDR3 DNA: TGTGCCAGTAGTATAGCGGGGTGGAAAAACAATGAGCAGTTCTTC

D gene: NA
V gene: TRBV18
J gene: TRBJ2-7
clone size: few
CDR3 length: 11
CDR3 protein: CASSQIGEQYF
CDR3 DNA: TGTGCCAGCTCACAGATCGGGGAGCAGTACTTC

D gene: TRBD1
V gene: TRBV7-7
J gene: TRBJ2-5
clone size: many
CDR3 length: 13
CDR3 protein: CASSLGTEETQYF
CDR3 DNA: TGTGCTAGCAGCCTCGGGACAGAAGAGACCCAGTACTTC

D gene: NA
V gene: TRBV7-9
J gene: TRBJ2-1
clone size: few
CDR3 length: 13
CDR3 protein: CASSLMGYNEQFF
CDR3 DNA: TGTGCCAGCAGCTTAATGGGCTACAATGAGCAGTTCTTC

D gene: NA
V gene: TRBV7-9
J gene: TRBJ1-4
clone size: NA
CDR3 length: 14
CDR3 protein: CASSSRMPNEKLFF
CDR3 DNA: TGTGCCAGCAGCAGTCGCATGCCTAATGAAAAACTGTTTTTT